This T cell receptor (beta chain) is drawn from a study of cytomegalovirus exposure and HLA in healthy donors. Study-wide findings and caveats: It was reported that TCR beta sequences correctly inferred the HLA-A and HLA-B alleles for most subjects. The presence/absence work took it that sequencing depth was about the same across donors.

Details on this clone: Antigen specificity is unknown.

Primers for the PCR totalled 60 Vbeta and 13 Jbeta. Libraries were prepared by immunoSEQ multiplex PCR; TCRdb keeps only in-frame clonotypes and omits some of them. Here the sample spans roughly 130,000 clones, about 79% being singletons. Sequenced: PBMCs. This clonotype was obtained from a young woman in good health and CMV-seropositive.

This CDR3 is CASSSRQGVETQYF. CDR3 bases: TGTGCCAGCAGCTCCAGACAGGGGGTGGAGACCCAGTACTTC. V usage is TRBV5-8 and J usage is TRBJ2-5, with 9 bases fitting TRBD1. V lost 3 bases and J lost 5; bases outside the gene matches: 5. The CDR3 sequence is 14 residues long. Germline V lookup: CDR1 SGHTS, CDR2 YDEGEE.